The clone carrying this T cell receptor (beta chain) was recorded a few times. The record originates from a study of blood T cell repertoires in COVID-19. The wider study: The United States, Italy and Spain provided the acute and convalescent COVID-19 samples. Sources were T cells, B-cell-depleted T cells, or PBMCs; the material itself was cDNA or gDNA.

Original processing notes: Amplification of reference gene primers provided the estimated nucleated cell counts. Method: immunoSEQ multiplex PCR; TCRdb's copy keeps in-frame clones and lacks some. V, J and clone size derive from that table, while D and trimming were established from the DNA sequence. The repertoire consists of 150,000 to 200,000 clones, with more than 60% occurring once and the leading ten covering around 8.1%. The V gene lost 2 bases and the J gene lost 4 bases, with 11 bases spanning the gap. This CDR3 is built from 14 residues. Germline CDR1 MNHEY, CDR2 SVGAGI. This rearrangement joins TRBV6-5 to TRBJ1-2; tentative D call: TRBD1 (6 bases). Input material: peripheral blood. The sequence derives from a man between 60 and 70 years old with acute or convalescent COVID-19. The CDR3 DNA reads TGTGCCAGCAGTTACCAGGACAGAGGCTATGGCTACACCTTC. It is translated as CASSYQDRGYGYTF.